Reported below is one TCR beta chain. This entry comes from a study of blood T cell repertoires in COVID-19. Study-level information: The United States, Italy and Spain provided the acute and convalescent COVID-19 samples. PBMCs, B-cell-depleted T cells, or T cells were the source of the cDNA or gDNA that made up the material.

The CDR3 contains 13 residues. The ends were cut back, 5 bases at V and 6 bases at J, with 14 bases in the middle. From germline, CDR1 is MNHEY and CDR2 SMNVEV (reference sequence). Clinical history reported by participants formed the basis on which cohorts were assigned. Under the authors' procedure: Amplification from reference gene primers served as the basis for estimated nucleated cell counts. Sequencing used immunoSEQ multiplex PCR; TCRdb keeps in-frame clones, though not all of them. V and J calls and clone size are copied from that table; D and trimming were computed from the DNA. Of about 280,000 clones listed, 87% are singletons.

This receptor was taken from a middle-aged woman who had recovered from COVID-19. The sample taken for sequencing was PBMCs or T cells enriched from blood (not recorded which). This chain connects TRBV27 to TRBJ2-7; the D is unclear. CDR3 residues: CASSPLTFGEQYF. In DNA form, the CDR3 reads TGTGCCAGCAGTCCACTCACCTTTGGCGAGCAGTACTTC.